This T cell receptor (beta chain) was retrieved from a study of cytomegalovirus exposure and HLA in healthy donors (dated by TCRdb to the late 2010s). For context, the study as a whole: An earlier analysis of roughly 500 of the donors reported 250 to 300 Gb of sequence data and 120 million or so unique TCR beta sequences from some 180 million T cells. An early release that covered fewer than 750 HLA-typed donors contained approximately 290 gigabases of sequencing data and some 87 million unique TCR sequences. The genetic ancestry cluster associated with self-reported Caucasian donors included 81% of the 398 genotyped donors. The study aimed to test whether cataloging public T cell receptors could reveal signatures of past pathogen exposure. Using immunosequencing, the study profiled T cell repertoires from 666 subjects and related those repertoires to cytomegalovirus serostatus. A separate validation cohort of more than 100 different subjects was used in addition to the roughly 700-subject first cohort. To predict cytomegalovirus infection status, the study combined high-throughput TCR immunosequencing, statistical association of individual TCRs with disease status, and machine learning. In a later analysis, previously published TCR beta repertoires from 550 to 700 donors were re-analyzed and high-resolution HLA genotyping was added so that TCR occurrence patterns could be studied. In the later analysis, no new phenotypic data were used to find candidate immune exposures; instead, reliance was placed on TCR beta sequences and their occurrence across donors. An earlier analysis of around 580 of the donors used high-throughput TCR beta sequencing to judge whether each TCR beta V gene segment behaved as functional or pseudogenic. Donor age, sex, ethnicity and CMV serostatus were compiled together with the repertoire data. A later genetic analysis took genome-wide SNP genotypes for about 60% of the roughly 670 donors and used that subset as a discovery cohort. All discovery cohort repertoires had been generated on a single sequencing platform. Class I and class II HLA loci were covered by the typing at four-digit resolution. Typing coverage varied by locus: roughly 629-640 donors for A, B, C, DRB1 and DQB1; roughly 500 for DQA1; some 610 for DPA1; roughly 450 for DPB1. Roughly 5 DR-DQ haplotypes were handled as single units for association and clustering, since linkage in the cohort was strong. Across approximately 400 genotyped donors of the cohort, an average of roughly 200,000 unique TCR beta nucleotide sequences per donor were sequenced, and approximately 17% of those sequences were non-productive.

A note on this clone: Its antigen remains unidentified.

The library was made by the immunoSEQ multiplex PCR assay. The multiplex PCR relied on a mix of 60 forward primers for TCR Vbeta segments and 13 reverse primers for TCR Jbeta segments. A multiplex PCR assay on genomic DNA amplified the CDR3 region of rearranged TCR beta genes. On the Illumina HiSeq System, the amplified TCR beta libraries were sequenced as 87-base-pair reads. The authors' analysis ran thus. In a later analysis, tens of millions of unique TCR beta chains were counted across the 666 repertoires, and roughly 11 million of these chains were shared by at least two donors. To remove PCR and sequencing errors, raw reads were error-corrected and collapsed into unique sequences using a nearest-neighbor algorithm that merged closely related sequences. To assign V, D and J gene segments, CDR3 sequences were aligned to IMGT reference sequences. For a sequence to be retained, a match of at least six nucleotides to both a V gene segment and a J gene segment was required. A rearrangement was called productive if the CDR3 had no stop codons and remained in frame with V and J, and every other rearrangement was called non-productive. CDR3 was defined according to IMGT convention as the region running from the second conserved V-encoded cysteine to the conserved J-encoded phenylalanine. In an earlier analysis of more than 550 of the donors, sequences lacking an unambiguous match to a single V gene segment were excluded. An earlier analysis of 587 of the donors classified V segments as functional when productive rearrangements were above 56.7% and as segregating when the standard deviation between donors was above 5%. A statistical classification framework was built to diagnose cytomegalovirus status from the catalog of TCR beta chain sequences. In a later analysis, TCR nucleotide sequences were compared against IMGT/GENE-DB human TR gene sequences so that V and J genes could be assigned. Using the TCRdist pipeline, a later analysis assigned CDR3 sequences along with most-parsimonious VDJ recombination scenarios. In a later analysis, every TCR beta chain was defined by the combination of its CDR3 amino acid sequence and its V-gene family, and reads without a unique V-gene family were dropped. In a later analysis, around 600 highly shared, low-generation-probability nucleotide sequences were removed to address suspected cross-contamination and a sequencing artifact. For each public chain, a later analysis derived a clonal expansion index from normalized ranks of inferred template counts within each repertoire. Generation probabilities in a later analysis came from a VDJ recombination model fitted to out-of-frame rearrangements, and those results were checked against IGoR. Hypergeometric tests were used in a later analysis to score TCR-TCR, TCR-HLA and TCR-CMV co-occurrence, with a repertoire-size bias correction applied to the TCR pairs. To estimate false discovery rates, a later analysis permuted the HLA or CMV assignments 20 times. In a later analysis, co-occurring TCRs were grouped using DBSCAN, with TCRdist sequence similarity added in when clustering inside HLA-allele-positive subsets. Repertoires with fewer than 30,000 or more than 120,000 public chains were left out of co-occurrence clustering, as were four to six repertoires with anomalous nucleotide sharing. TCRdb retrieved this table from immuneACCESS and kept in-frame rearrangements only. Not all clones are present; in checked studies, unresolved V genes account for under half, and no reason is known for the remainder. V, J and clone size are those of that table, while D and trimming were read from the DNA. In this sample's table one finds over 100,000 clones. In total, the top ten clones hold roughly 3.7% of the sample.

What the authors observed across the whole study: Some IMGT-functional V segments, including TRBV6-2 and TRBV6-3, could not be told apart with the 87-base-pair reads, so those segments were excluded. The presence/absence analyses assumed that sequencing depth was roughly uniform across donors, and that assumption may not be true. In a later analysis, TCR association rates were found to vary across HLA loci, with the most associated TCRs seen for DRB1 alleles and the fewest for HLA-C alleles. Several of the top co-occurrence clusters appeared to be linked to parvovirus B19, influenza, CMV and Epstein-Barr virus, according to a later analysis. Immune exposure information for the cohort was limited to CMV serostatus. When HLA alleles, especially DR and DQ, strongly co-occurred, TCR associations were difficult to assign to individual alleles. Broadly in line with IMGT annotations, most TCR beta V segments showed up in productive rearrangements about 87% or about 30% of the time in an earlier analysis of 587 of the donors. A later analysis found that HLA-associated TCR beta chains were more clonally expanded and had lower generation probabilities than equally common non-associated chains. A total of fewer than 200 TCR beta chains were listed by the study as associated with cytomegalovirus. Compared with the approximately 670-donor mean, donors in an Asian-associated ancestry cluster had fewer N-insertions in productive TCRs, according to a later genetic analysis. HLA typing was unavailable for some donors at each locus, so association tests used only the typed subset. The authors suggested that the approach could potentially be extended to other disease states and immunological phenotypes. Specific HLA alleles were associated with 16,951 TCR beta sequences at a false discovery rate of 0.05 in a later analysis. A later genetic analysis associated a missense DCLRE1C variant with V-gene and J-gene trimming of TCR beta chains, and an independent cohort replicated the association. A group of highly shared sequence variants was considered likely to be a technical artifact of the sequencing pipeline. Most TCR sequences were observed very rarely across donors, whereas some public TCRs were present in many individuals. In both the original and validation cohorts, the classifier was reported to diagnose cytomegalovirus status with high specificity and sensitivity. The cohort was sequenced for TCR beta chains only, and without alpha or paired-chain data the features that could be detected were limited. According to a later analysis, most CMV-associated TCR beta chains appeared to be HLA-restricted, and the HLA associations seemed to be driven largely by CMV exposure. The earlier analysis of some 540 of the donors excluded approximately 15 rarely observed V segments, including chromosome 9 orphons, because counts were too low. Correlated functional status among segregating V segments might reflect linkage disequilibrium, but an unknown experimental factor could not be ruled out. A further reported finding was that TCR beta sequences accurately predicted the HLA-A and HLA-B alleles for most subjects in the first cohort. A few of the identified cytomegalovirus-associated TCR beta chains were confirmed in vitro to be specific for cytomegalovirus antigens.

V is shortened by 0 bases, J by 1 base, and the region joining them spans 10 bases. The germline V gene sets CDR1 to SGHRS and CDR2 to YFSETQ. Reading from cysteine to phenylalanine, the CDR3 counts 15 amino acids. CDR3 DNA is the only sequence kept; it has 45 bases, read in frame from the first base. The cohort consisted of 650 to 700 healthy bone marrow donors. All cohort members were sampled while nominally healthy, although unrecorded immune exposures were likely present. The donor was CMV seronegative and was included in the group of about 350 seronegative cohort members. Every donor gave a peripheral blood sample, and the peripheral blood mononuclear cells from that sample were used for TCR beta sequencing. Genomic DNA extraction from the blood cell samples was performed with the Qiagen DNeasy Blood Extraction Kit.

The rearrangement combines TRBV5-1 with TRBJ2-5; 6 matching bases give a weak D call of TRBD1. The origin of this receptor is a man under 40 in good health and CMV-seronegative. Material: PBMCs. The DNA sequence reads TGCGCCAGCAGCTTGGTCGCCAGGGGCCAAGAGACCCAGTACTTC. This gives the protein CASSLVARGQETQYF.